These 21 T cell receptor beta chains share one sample of origin, sequenced in a study of shared clonotypes between healthy human individuals. Only in-frame clones appear in the TCRdb table, and some are missing; sequencing was by immunoSEQ multiplex PCR. Here the sample spans some 500,000 clones, 70% to 85% being singletons. The sequencing sample was made of PBMCs. The source of these receptors is a woman between 40 and 55 years old in good health. Some clones in this sample may be carry-over from other donors' samples.

This chain connects TRBV29-1 to TRBJ2-1, with 10 bases matching TRBD2. Losses at the gene ends were 7 bases for V and 8 bases for J; bases not matched to a gene: 23. The length of the CDR3 is 18 residues. Germline-derived CDR1 and CDR2 are SQVTM and ANQGSEA. The CDR3 DNA reads TGCAGCGACCTAGGGGGGCTAGCGGGAGCCCAAGGGTACCATGAGCAGTTCTTC. Its translation is CSDLGGLAGAQGYHEQFF.

This chain connects TRBV19 to TRBJ2-5; tentatively, D is TRBD1 (6 bases). V lost 9 bases to trimming and J lost 0 bases, with 17 bases between them. The germline V gene has CDR1 LNHDA and CDR2 SQIVND (reference sequence). This CDR3 region has 15 residues. CDR3 loop: CASSGRTEYQETQYF. The CDR3 coding sequence is TGTGCCAGCTCCGGAAGGACAGAGTACCAAGAGACCCAGTACTTC.

The count of this clone is one. The V and J genes are TRBV27 and TRBJ2-1; D is perhaps TRBD2 (5 bases). The V gene lost 0 bases and the J gene lost 0 bases, with 9 bases spanning the gap. This CDR3 has 16 amino acids. CDR1 MNHEY and CDR2 SMNVEV come from the germline V gene (reference sequence). CDR3 protein: CASSLSDGNSYNEQFF. In DNA form, the CDR3 reads TGTGCCAGCAGTTTATCTGACGGGAACTCCTACAATGAGCAGTTCTTC.

The chain has TRBV7-9 and TRBJ2-7; D is uncertain. CDR3 size: 15 residues. Germline V gene data show CDR1 as SEHNR and CDR2 as FQNEAQ (reference sequence). The V end was cut by 5 bases, the J end by 1 base, with 15 bases between. The CDR3 loop is CASSPPSQLSYEQYF. As DNA, the CDR3 is TGTGCCAGCAGCCCCCCGAGCCAACTTTCCTACGAGCAGTACTTC.

This clone was seen more than once but under ten times. The rearrangement joins TRBV15 to TRBJ2-7, with D maybe TRBD2 (6 bases). Germline loops: CDR1 LNHNV, CDR2 YYDKDF (reference sequence). V lost 5 bases, J lost 7 bases, and 21 bases lay in between. The CDR3 loop spans 15 amino acids. CDR3 protein: CATSRSGGIIGEQYF. Here the CDR3 DNA reads TGTGCCACCAGCCGATCTGGGGGGATCATAGGAGAGCAGTACTTC.

This sequence joins TRBV28 and TRBJ2-5; possible D gene TRBD2, 6 bases. There are 13 residues in the CDR3. Trimming left V 3 bases short and J 5 bases short, with 10 bases between. Germline-derived CDR1 and CDR2 are MDHEN and SYDVKM. This CDR3 is CASSFGGRETQYF. The DNA of the CDR3 is TGTGCCAGCAGTTTTGGGGGGAGGGAGACCCAGTACTTC.

This chain uses TRBV2 with TRBJ2-5; D is unresolved. The CDR3 loop spans 12 amino acids. Germline-derived CDR1 and CDR2 are SNHLY and FYNNEI. V was cut by 8 bases and J by 2 bases, with 9 bases left in between. The DNA for the CDR3 is TGTGCCAGCTCCCAATTACAAGAGACCCAGTACTTC. Its translation is CASSQLQETQYF. Drawing the rest from reference TRBV2 and TRBJ2-5, the complete variable domain is EPEVTQTPSHQVTQMGQEVILRCVPISNHLYFYWYRQILGQKVEFLVSFYNNEISEKSEIFDDQFSVERPDGSNFTLKIRSTKLEDSAMYFCASSQLQETQYFGPGTRLLVL.

The chain is built from TRBV28 and TRBJ2-7, with a tentative D call TRBD2 (6 bases). Germline assignment: CDR1 MDHEN and CDR2 SYDVKM. The CDR3 has 15 residues. V was cut by 4 bases and J by 7 bases, with 20 bases left in between. CDR3 coding DNA: TGTGCCAGCAGTTCAGCCGGGACTGGAGGGAATGAGCAGTACTTC. Its translation: CASSSAGTGGNEQYF.

The rearrangement joins TRBV23-1 to TRBJ1-1; no firm D call. TRBV23-1 is sorted into the ORF group, with uncertain function. This CDR3 region has 13 residues. V lost 0 bases, J lost 8 bases, and 10 bases lay in between. CDR3 protein: CASSQSKRKEAFF. The CDR3 region has the DNA TGCGCCAGCAGTCAATCGAAAAGGAAGGAAGCTTTCTTT.

This rearrangement joins TRBV11-1 to TRBJ1-2, with a tentative D call TRBD1 (6 bases). V lost 5 bases and J 2 bases, leaving 15 bases between the germline ends. The CDR3 covers 15 residues. The V gene's germline CDR1 is SGHAT and CDR2 FQDESV (reference sequence). The CDR3: CASSPETGFNYGYTF. The CDR3, as DNA: TGTGCCAGCAGCCCCGAAACAGGGTTCAACTATGGCTACACCTTC.

The chain recombines TRBV15 with TRBJ1-5; D is undetermined. CDR1 is LNHNV, CDR2 YYDKDF, per germline (reference sequence). The CDR3 has 14 residues. V lost 6 bases to trimming and J lost 2 bases, with 11 bases between them. In nucleotides, the CDR3 is TGTGCCACCAGAATGGGGATGGGCAATCAGCCCCAGCATTTT. Protein product: CATRMGMGNQPQHF.

In its sample, this clone was seen a few times. The V gene is TRBV5-1, the J gene TRBJ2-7, with 8 nucleotides matching TRBD1. CDR1 is SGHRS, CDR2 YFSETQ, per germline. V lost 4 bases and J lost 0; bases outside the gene matches: 6. This CDR3 has 15 residues. The CDR3 loop is CASSPGQAISYEQYF. CDR3 coding DNA: TGCGCCAGCAGCCCGGGACAGGCGATCTCCTACGAGCAGTACTTC.

This clone was seen only a few times. V usage is TRBV5-1 and J usage is TRBJ2-3, with D perhaps matching TRBD2 (6 bases). From germline, CDR1 is SGHRS and CDR2 YFSETQ. The V end was cut by 6 bases, the J end by 2 bases, with 16 bases between. CDR3 length equals 15 residues. The chain's CDR3 is CASTPGGTSTDTQYF. DNA of the CDR3: TGCGCCAGCACCCCTGGGGGGACTTCCACAGATACGCAGTATTTT. The entire variable domain, with the rest obtained from reference TRBV5-1 and TRBJ2-3, is as follows: KAGVTQTPRYLIKTRGQQVTLSCSPISGHRSVSWYQQTPGQGLQFLFEYFSETQRNKGNFPGRFSGRQFSNSRSEMNVSTLELGDSALYLCASTPGGTSTDTQYFGPGTRLTVL.

The chain is built from TRBV27 and TRBJ2-1; D is possibly TRBD1 or TRBD2 (6 bases each). Germline V gene lookup returns CDR1 MNHEY and CDR2 SMNVEV (reference sequence). This CDR3 region has 13 residues. Between the trimmed V and J ends, which lost 3 bases and 5 bases, there was a span of 8 bases. The CDR3 protein is CASSLGGHNEQFF. In DNA form, the CDR3 reads TGTGCCAGCAGTTTGGGGGGCCACAATGAGCAGTTCTTC.

The chain combines TRBV30 with TRBJ2-4, with D perhaps TRBD1 or TRBD2 (5 bases each). The CDR3 runs 12 residues. CDR1 is GTSNPN, CDR2 SVGIG, per germline (reference sequence). Trimming took 5 bases from V and 9 from J, leaving 14 bases between them. Here the CDR3 reads CAWVGVGGIQYF. CDR3 bases: TGTGCCTGGGTGGGGGTTGGGGGCATTCAGTACTTC.

This clone was seen repeatedly, ten times or more. The V and J genes are TRBV7-3 and TRBJ2-5; perhaps D is TRBD1 or TRBD2 (6 bases each). Germline V gene data show CDR1 as SGHTA and CDR2 as FQGTGA. The CDR3 has 16 amino acids. V lost 5 bases and J lost 2, with 18 bases in between. The CDR3 protein is CASSPQTGGGQETQYF. CDR3 sequence (DNA): TGTGCCAGCAGCCCTCAGACAGGAGGGGGACAAGAGACCCAGTACTTC.

The chain combines TRBV28 with TRBJ1-5; weak D call: TRBD1 (6 bases). Trimming removed 7 bases at V and 6 bases at J, with 13 bases between. The CDR3 loop spans 13 amino acids. Per germline, CDR1 MDHEN and CDR2 SYDVKM. As DNA, the CDR3 is TGTGCCAGCACGGGAGGGGGGTTTCAGCCCCAGCATTTT. Translation gives CASTGGGFQPQHF.

In nucleotides, the CDR3 is TGTGCCAGCAGACCGACAGGGAACTCTTTCAATGAGCAGTTCTTC. Its translation is CASRPTGNSFNEQFF. The gene calls are TRBV28 and TRBJ2-1; the match to TRBD1 covers 7 bases. CDR3 size: 15 residues. The germline V gene encodes CDR1 MDHEN and CDR2 SYDVKM. Unmatched junction bases numbered 11, after V lost 6 bases and J lost 6 bases.

The chain recombines TRBV10-3 with TRBJ2-2, with 8 bases that match TRBD1. V shed 10 bases and J 1 base; nucleotides not matched to a gene: 8. CDR1 and CDR2 from the germline V gene are ENHRY and SYGVKD. The length of the CDR3 is 15 residues. In DNA, the CDR3 is TGTGCCACGACCCCGGGACAGGAGAACACCGGGGAGCTGTTTTTT. Encoded protein: CATTPGQENTGELFF.

This clone was observed a handful of times. V is TRBV6-6 and J is TRBJ1-5; D is ambiguous. Germline CDR1 reads MNHNY; CDR2 reads SVGAGI (reference sequence). The CDR3 is 12 residues long. V was trimmed by 6 bases and J by 6 bases, leaving 9 bases between them. The CDR3 here is CASSLWGQPQHF. CDR3 nucleotides: TGTGCCAGCAGCCTATGGGGTCAGCCCCAGCATTTT.

In its sample, this clone was seen many times. V and J are TRBV5-1 and TRBJ2-2; either TRBD1 or TRBD2 may fit D (5 bases each). This CDR3 contains 15 residues. The V end lost 7 bases, the J end lost 5 bases, and 18 bases lay between the germline ends. Germline CDR1 is SGHRS and CDR2 is YFSETQ. The CDR3 coding sequence is TGCGCCAGCCGGAGTACCGGGACCCTAACCGGGGAGCTGTTTTTT. Translating it yields CASRSTGTLTGELFF.